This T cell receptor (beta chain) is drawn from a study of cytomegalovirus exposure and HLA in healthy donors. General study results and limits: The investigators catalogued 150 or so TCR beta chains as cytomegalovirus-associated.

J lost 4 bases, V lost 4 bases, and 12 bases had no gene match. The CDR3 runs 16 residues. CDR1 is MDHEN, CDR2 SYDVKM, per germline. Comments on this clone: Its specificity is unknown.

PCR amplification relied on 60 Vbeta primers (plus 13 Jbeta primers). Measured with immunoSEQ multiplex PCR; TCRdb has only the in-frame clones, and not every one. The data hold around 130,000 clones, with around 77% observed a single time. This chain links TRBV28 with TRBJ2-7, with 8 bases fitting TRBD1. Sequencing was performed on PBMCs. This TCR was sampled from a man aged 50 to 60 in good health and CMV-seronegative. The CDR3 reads CASSSLTDRVSYEQYF. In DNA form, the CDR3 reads TGTGCCAGCAGTTCCCTAACGGACAGGGTTTCATACGAGCAGTACTTC. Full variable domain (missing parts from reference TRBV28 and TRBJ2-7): DVKVTQSSRYLVKRTGEKVFLECVQDMDHENMFWYRQDPGLGLRLIYFSYDVKMKEKGDIPEGYSVSREKKERFSLILESASTNQTSMYLCASSSLTDRVSYEQYFGPGTRLTVT.